What follows are 31 T cell receptor beta chains derived from one specimen sequenced in a study of blood T cell repertoires in COVID-19. Only in-frame clones appear in the TCRdb table, and some are missing; sequencing was by immunoSEQ multiplex PCR. The table shows some 97,000 clones, with 80% occurring only once. Sequenced: peripheral blood. All receptors come from a woman in her 70s with acute or convalescent COVID-19.

V is TRBV19 and J is TRBJ1-2; TRBD1 matches 8 bases. The germline gives CDR1 LNHDA, CDR2 SQIVND (reference sequence). The CDR3 has 19 residues. Trimming removed 6 bases from V and 2 bases from J; junction bases left unmatched: 20. The CDR3 region has the DNA TGTGCCAGTAGCGATCGCGGCAGGGGGCAAGAGGGGCGGAACTATGGCTACACCTTC. Its protein is CASSDRGRGQEGRNYGYTF.

In nucleotides, the CDR3 is TGTGCCAGTAGTCAACGGACAGGGGGCTTTGGCTACACCTTC. Its translation is CASSQRTGGFGYTF. The chain is built from TRBV19 and TRBJ1-2; 11 bases are shared with TRBD1. Germline values: CDR1 LNHDA, CDR2 SQIVND (reference sequence). Trimming took 5 bases from V and 7 from J; bases not matched to a gene: 6. The CDR3 is 14 amino acids.

CDR3 sequence (DNA): TGTGCCAGCAGCTTTGGGACTGGGGGAGATACGCAGTATTTT. This encodes CASSFGTGGDTQYF. V usage is TRBV11-1 and J usage is TRBJ2-3, with D perhaps matching TRBD2 (6 bases). Trimming cost V 3 bases and J 5 bases, with 12 bases left between them. From germline, CDR1 is SGHAT and CDR2 FQDESV (reference sequence). The CDR3 contains 14 residues.

The CDR3 region is CASSRGTAPNYGYTF. Here the CDR3 DNA reads TGTGCCAGCAGCCGCGGGACAGCACCTAACTATGGCTACACCTTC. This chain connects TRBV14 to TRBJ1-2, with 7 nucleotides matching TRBD1. The CDR3 consists of 15 residues. CDR1 and CDR2 (germline): SGHDN, FVKESK. Trimming took 4 bases from V and 0 from J; bases not matched to a gene: 5.

The sample holds many counts of this clone. The chain uses TRBV7-2 and TRBJ1-5; the D is unclear. Trimming took 3 bases from V and 0 from J, leaving 9 bases between them. The length of the CDR3 is 15 residues. Germline V gives CDR1 SGHTA, CDR2 FQGNSA. In nucleotides, the CDR3 is TGTGCCAGCAGCTTTGACGGGGATAGCAATCAGCCCCAGCATTTT. Amino acids: CASSFDGDSNQPQHF.

The gene calls are TRBV18 and TRBJ2-5, with a weak D call TRBD2 (6 bases). Trimming cost V 2 bases and J 5 bases, with 9 bases left between them. Germline CDR1 reads KGHSH; CDR2 reads LQKENI. CDR3 length equals 13 residues. Here the CDR3 DNA reads TGTGCCAGCTCACCAAGGGCGGGGGAGACCCAGTACTTC. Its protein product is CASSPRAGETQYF.

The chain couples TRBV12-5 to TRBJ2-7; TRBD1 is a possible D gene (6 bases). The CDR3 contains 15 residues. Per the germline V gene, CDR1 is LGHNT and CDR2 is FRNRAP. V was clipped by 1 base and J by 7 bases, with 17 bases between them. The CDR3, as DNA: TGTGCTAGTGGTTTGGACCATGGACAGCCTAGGGAGCAGTACGTC. Its protein product is CASGLDHGQPREQYV.

The sample holds one count of this clone. The chain combines TRBV7-2 with TRBJ2-5; tentatively, D is TRBD1 (6 bases). Trimming stripped 4 bases from V and 5 bases from J, with 11 bases between. The CDR3 is 13 amino acids. Germline lookup yields CDR1 SGHTA and CDR2 FQGNSA. CDR3 nucleotides: TGTGCCAGCAGCTGGGGGCGGCGGGAGACCCAGTACTTC. Translated: CASSWGRRETQYF.

The rearrangement joins TRBV5-5 to TRBJ2-2; 8 nucleotides align to TRBD1. The CDR3 is 17 residues long. Germline trimming cut 4 bases from V and 5 bases from J; bases unmatched to any gene: 13. Germline V lookup: CDR1 SGHKS, CDR2 YYEKEE (reference sequence). In DNA form, the CDR3 reads TGTGCCAGCAGCCATACGCCCGGACAGGGTAGGACCGGGGAGCTGTTTTTT. Translating it yields CASSHTPGQGRTGELFF.

The chain carries TRBV6-2 or TRBV6-3 and TRBJ2-1; 8 bases map to TRBD1. V lost 5 bases and J lost 7; bases outside the gene matches: 16. This CDR3 has 17 amino acids. CDR1 MNHEY and CDR2 SVGEGT come from the germline V gene. This chain's CDR3 is CASSQRMRTGRGNEQFF. The CDR3 DNA is TGTGCCAGCAGTCAAAGGATGAGGACAGGGAGAGGAAATGAGCAGTTCTTC.

V and J are TRBV2 and TRBJ1-2; the match to TRBD1 covers 7 bases. Germline V gene lookup returns CDR1 SNHLY and CDR2 FYNNEI. Losses at the gene ends were 7 bases for V and 6 bases for J; bases not matched to a gene: 11. The CDR3 sequence is 14 residues long. The CDR3 bases are TGTGCCAGCAAGGGACAGTGGGCAGTTGATGGCTACACCTTC. Translated, it gives CASKGQWAVDGYTF.

V gene TRBV29-1 combines with J gene TRBJ1-1; TRBD1 matches at 7 bases. V dropped 4 bases and J dropped 6; count of bases not matched to a gene: 5. Germline V CDR1 and CDR2: SQVTM, ANQGSEA. CDR3 length: 12 amino acids. CDR3 loop: CSVGDSLAEAFF. The CDR3 region has the DNA TGCAGCGTTGGGGACAGCCTTGCTGAAGCTTTCTTT.

The table lists this clone with a few counts. The rearrangement links TRBV7-8 to TRBJ1-4; 10 bases map to TRBD1. The trim removed 4 bases at V and 5 bases at J, leaving 7 bases unmatched. Germline CDR1 reads SGHVS; CDR2 reads FQNEAQ. This CDR3 is 16 amino acids long. The CDR3 protein is CASSWAGQGENEKLFF. The CDR3 coding sequence is TGTGCCAGCAGCTGGGCCGGACAGGGGGAGAATGAAAAACTGTTTTTT.

V usage is TRBV10-3 and J usage is TRBJ2-7, with D unresolved. Germline CDR1 reads ENHRY; CDR2 reads SYGVKD. The CDR3 is 12 amino acids. Trimming pared 4 bases from V and 4 bases from J, leaving 8 bases between. The CDR3 is CAISVGLYEQYF. The DNA for the CDR3 is TGTGCCATCAGTGTCGGTTTGTACGAGCAGTACTTC.

The genes are TRBV7-2 and TRBJ1-4; TRBD1 might be the D (6 bases). The CDR3 is 15 residues long. CDR1 is SGHTA, CDR2 FQGNSA, per germline. V gave up 6 bases and J gave up 3 bases, with 14 bases separating them. The CDR3 DNA sequence: TGTGCCAGCAGTCTTATACAGGGCTCTAATGAAAAACTGTTTTTT. Protein: CASSLIQGSNEKLFF.

V and J are TRBV19 and TRBJ2-3, with 14 bases that match TRBD2. Germline V CDR1 and CDR2: LNHDA, SQIVND (reference sequence). CDR3 length: 16 amino acids. Trimming took 6 bases from V and 4 from J; bases not matched to a gene: 6. CDR3 bases: TGTGCCAGTAGCAATAGACTAGCGGGGGGGCCAGATACGCAGTATTTT. This gives the protein CASSNRLAGGPDTQYF.

J is TRBJ1-4 and V is TRBV9; 7 nucleotides agree with TRBD1. Germline V gene data show CDR1 as SGDLS and CDR2 as YYNGEE. V lost 3 bases, J lost 2 bases, and 4 bases stayed unmatched. This CDR3 spans 15 amino acids. The CDR3: CASSARTGTNEKLFF. The CDR3 region has the DNA TGTGCCAGCAGCGCGAGGACAGGCACTAATGAAAAACTGTTTTTT.

This chain connects TRBV28 to TRBJ1-5; 7 nucleotides agree with TRBD1. This CDR3 has 17 residues. Trimming removed 1 base from V and 0 bases from J; junction bases left unmatched: 6. Germline V lookup: CDR1 MDHEN, CDR2 SYDVKM. CDR3 in DNA: TGTGCCAGCAGTTTATATAGGGACAGCTATAGCAATCAGCCCCAGCATTTT. Its protein product is CASSLYRDSYSNQPQHF.

This clone appeared a single time. The rearrangement uses TRBV24-1 and TRBJ2-1, with TRBD2 matching over 13 bases. Germline trimming cut 7 bases from V and 5 bases from J; bases unmatched to any gene: 4. CDR3 length: 15 amino acids. Germline lookup yields CDR1 KGHDR and CDR2 SFDVKD. The CDR3 spells CATSSLAGGNNEQFF. The CDR3 region has the DNA TGTGCCACCAGCTCACTAGCGGGGGGGAACAATGAGCAGTTCTTC.

In its sample, this clone was seen a few times. At one end, the junction sequence differs from germline, possibly due to a read error. The rearrangement joins TRBV29-1 to TRBJ2-1; D not resolved. The CDR3 has 12 residues. The germline CDR1 and CDR2 sequences are SQVTM and ANQGSEA. CDR3: CSVEESYDEQFF. CDR3 in DNA: TGCAGCGTTGAAGAATCCTACGATGAGCAGTTCTTC.

The chain couples TRBV28 to TRBJ2-3; 12 nucleotides align to TRBD2. Trimming took 4 bases from V and 5 from J; bases not matched to a gene: 7. The CDR3 contains 16 residues. From germline, CDR1 is MDHEN and CDR2 SYDVKM. The CDR3 nucleotides are TGTGCCAGCAGTTCAACTAGCGGGGGGTCGGTAGATACGCAGTATTTT. Encoded protein: CASSSTSGGSVDTQYF. Full variable domain (missing parts from reference TRBV28 and TRBJ2-3): DVKVTQSSRYLVKRTGEKVFLECVQDMDHENMFWYRQDPGLGLRLIYFSYDVKMKEKGDIPEGYSVSREKKERFSLILESASTNQTSMYLCASSSTSGGSVDTQYFGPGTRLTVL.

This clone was detected only once. The chain joins TRBV14 to TRBJ2-7; tentative D call: TRBD1 (5 bases). The CDR3 is 13 residues long. V lost 2 bases and J 7 bases, leaving 12 bases between the germline ends. Germline CDR1 is SGHDN and CDR2 is FVKESK. The DNA of the CDR3 is TGTGCCAGCAGCCAAAACATCCCAGGGGAGCAGTACTTC. It is translated as CASSQNIPGEQYF.

The CDR3 nucleotides are TGCGCCAGCAGTCGGAACAGGGGAGGCTATGGCTACACCTTC. Translating gives CASSRNRGGYGYTF. The gene calls are TRBV23-1 and TRBJ1-2; 7 nucleotides align to TRBD1. TRBV23-1 is known as an ORF, though its function is uncertain. This CDR3 has 14 amino acids. V lost 4 bases, J lost 4 bases, and 6 bases stayed unmatched.

The gene calls are TRBV7-9 and TRBJ1-3, with TRBD1 as a possible D gene (5 bases). V lost 6 bases, J lost 0 bases, and 9 bases lay in between. Germline V CDR1 and CDR2: SEHNR, FQNEAQ (reference sequence). This CDR3 has 14 amino acids. This CDR3 is CASRSTVSGNTIYF. Written as DNA, the CDR3 is TGTGCCAGCAGATCGACAGTCTCTGGAAACACCATATATTTT.

V usage is TRBV29-1 and J usage is TRBJ2-5; 8 bases map to TRBD1. CDR1 is SQVTM and CDR2 is ANQGSEA in the germline V gene. V dropped 3 bases and J dropped 4; count of bases not matched to a gene: 10. CDR3 length: 15 residues. The CDR3 bases are TGCAGCGTTGATCGAACCCGGACAGGGACAGAGACCCAGTACTTC. Protein sequence: CSVDRTRTGTETQYF.

CDR3 loop: CASSLPLPRQAGAFF. The CDR3 DNA reads as TGTGCCAGTAGTCTCCCCTTACCTCGACAGGCTGGGGCTTTCTTT. V gene TRBV19 combines with J gene TRBJ1-1, with D tentatively TRBD1 (6 bases). The CDR3 sequence is 15 residues long. CDR1 is LNHDA, CDR2 SQIVND, per germline (reference sequence). Trimming removed 5 bases from V and 11 bases from J, with 24 bases in between.

V gene TRBV7-9 combines with J gene TRBJ2-7, with TRBD1 matching over 8 bases. The V segment lost 10 bases and the J segment 0 bases; nucleotides outside the gene matches: 5. CDR3 length: 13 amino acids. Germline V gives CDR1 SEHNR, CDR2 FQNEAQ (reference sequence). CDR3 coding DNA: TGTGCCACGGGGGACAGGAGCTCCTACGAGCAGTACTTC. It yields the protein CATGDRSSYEQYF.

The J gene is TRBJ1-5, the V gene TRBV5-4; D unclear. The ends were cut back, 1 base at V and 6 bases at J, with 14 bases in the middle. The CDR3 sequence is 15 residues long. Germline lookup yields CDR1 SGHNT and CDR2 YYREEE (reference sequence). In DNA, the CDR3 is TGTGCCAGCAGCTTGAGTCCTCGGGAAGGTCAGCCCCAGCATTTT. Translating it yields CASSLSPREGQPQHF.

The table lists this clone with a count of one. For the CDR3, the DNA is TGTGCCAGCACCTCGAGGGGGATCTCACCCCTCCACTTT. This gives the protein CASTSRGISPLHF. The rearrangement uses TRBV6-5 and TRBJ1-6; a weak D match, TRBD1 (6 bases). This CDR3 is 13 amino acids long. Germline-derived CDR1 and CDR2 are MNHEY and SVGAGI. The V end was cut by 7 bases, the J end by 10 bases, with 14 bases between.

This chain connects TRBV5-1 to TRBJ2-3; TRBD2 agrees at 9 bases. This CDR3 region has 16 residues. CDR1 and CDR2 (germline): SGHRS, YFSETQ. The V gene end was trimmed by 2 bases and the J gene end by 10 bases; junction bases not matched to a gene: 14. Written as DNA, the CDR3 is TGCGCCAGCAGCTTCGGCGGGGGGGCATGGGAGATATCGCAGTATTTT. Its translation: CASSFGGGAWEISQYF.

The chain joins TRBV7-6 to TRBJ1-4; 9 bases fit TRBD1. From germline, CDR1 is SGHVS and CDR2 FNYEAQ. This CDR3 is built from 16 residues. Trimming at V came to 5 bases and at J to 0 bases, leaving 4 bases not matched to a gene. CDR3 amino acids: CASSARQGATNEKLFF. The DNA of the CDR3 is TGTGCCAGCAGCGCCCGACAGGGGGCAACTAATGAAAAACTGTTTTTT.